Listed below are T cell receptor beta chains from one sample, sequenced in a study of blood T cell repertoires in COVID-19. Method: immunoSEQ multiplex PCR; TCRdb's copy keeps in-frame clones and lacks some. Seen here are 150,000 to 200,000 clones, roughly 76% observed once, and the top ten hold around 12%. Specimen: peripheral blood. The source is a woman aged 80 or over with COVID-19, enrolled during active disease. Both conserved end residues are part of each CDR3.

>TRBV6-5
CASSLTGRNTGELFF
>TRBV11-2
CASSLDRVSYEQYF
>TRBV5-1
CASSGTGLLKETQYF
>TRBV2
CASSDLGAGAGWETQYF
>TRBV6-5
CASSYTVRGELFF
>TRBV10-2
CASSLAGGHEQYF
>TRBV4-2
CASSQNRGSNQPQHF
>TRBV12-5
CASGLGSNGGAQHF
>TRBV5-4
CASSQGTAKNIQYF
>TRBV2
CASSVPGQGASEAYEQYF
>TRBV2
CASSELGAGGELFF
>TRBV28
CASSFALAGGPYENEQFF
>TRBV30
CAWSESNQPQHF
>TRBV2
CASSESSSYEQYF
>TRBV27
CASARDRGPGANVLTF
>TRBV2
CASSERTGLYTEAFF
>TRBV25-1
CASSESGKNIQYF
>TRBV19
CASITTHGLTTGELFF
>TRBV6-6
CASSYPDRGGGEAFF
>TRBV6-1
CASSEMTGQQAKNIQYF
>TRBV11-2
CASSLIGRGIVETQYF
>TRBV5-1
CASSLGQGLNTGELFF